Sequencing of this TCR beta chain was carried out in a study of T-cell reconstitution after alpha-beta-depleted transplantation in children. The ends lost 5 bases at V and 3 bases at J; junction bases unmatched: 4. Germline V gene lookup returns CDR1 SGHAT and CDR2 FQDESV (reference sequence). CDR3 length equals 16 residues. Preparation of the TCRbeta library used unique molecular identifiers. TCRdb used MiXCR to reprocess the PCR reads, holding one entry per CDR3 protein. The table includes 450,000 to 600,000 distinct CDR3 sequences, approximately 30% detected once. This clonotype was observed a handful of times.

The sequencing here drew on PBMCs from the stem cell graft donor, taken from the stem cell graft. This sequence originates from a human donor who donated a stem cell graft to a child with aplastic anemia. The chain employs TRBV11-1 and TRBJ2-6, with 10 bases matching TRBD1. CDR3 in amino acids: CASSRQGARGANVLTF. DNA of the CDR3: TGTGCCAGCAGCAGACAGGGGGCTCGTGGGGCCAACGTCCTGACTTTC.